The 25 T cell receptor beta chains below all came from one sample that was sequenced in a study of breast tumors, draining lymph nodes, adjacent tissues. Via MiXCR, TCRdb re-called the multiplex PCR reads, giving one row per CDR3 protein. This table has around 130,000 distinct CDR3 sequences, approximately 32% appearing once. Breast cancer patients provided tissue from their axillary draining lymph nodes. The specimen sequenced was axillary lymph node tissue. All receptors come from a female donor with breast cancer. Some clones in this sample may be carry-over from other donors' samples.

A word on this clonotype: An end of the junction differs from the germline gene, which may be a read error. The CDR3 DNA reads TGCGCCAGCAGCTTAGATCGAGGGGCGGAGACCCAGTACTTC. Protein product: CASSLDRGAETQYF. The rearrangement links TRBV11-2 to TRBJ2-5; possibly TRBD1 or TRBD2 for D (5 bases each). This CDR3 is 14 amino acids long. Germline V gene sequence: CDR1 SGHAT, CDR2 FQNNGV. Combining the CDR3 with reference TRBV11-2 and TRBJ2-5 gives the whole variable domain EAGVAQSPRYKIIEKRQSVAFWCNPISGHATLYWYQQILGQGPKLLIQFQNNGVVDDSQLPKDRFSAERLKGVDSTLKIQPAKLEDSAVYLCASSLDRGAETQYFGPGTRLLVL.

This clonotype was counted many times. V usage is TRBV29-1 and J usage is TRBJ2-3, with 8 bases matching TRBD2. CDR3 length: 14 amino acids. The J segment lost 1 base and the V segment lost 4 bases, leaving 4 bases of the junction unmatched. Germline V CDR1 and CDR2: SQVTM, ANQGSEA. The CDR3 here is CSVGASGRTDTQYF. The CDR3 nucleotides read TGCAGCGTTGGGGCTAGCGGGCGCACAGATACGCAGTATTTT.

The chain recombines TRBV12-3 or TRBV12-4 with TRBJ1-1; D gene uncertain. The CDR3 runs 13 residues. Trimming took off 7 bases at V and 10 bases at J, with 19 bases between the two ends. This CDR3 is CASTRLGGPGAFF. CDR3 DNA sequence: TGTGCCAGCACCCGCCTGGGCGGACCGGGAGCTTTCTTT.

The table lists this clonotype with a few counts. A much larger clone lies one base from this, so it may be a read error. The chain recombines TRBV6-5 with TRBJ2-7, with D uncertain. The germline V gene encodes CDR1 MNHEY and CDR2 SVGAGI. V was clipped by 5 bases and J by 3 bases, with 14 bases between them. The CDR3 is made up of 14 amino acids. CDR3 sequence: CASSQRAKGYEQYV. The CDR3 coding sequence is TGTGCCAGCAGTCAAAGGGCGAAGGGCTACGAGCAGTACGTC.

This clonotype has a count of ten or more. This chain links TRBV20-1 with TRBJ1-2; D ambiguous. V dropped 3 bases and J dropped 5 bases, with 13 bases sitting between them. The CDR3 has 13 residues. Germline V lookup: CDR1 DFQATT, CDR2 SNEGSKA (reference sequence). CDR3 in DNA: TGCAGTGCTAGGGAGGTTCAGAGATATGGCTACACCTTC. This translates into CSAREVQRYGYTF.

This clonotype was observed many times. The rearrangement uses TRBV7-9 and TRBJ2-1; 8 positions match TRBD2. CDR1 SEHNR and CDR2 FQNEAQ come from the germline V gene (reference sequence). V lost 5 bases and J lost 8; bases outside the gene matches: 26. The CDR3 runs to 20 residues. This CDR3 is CASSPGRWAGGLSGLDEQFF. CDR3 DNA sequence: TGTGCCAGCAGCCCCGGCAGGTGGGCGGGGGGCTTAAGTGGACTCGATGAGCAGTTCTTC.

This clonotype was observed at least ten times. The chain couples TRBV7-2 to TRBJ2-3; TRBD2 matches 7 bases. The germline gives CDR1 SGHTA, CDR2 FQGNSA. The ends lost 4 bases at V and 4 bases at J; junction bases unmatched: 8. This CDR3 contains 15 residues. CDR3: CASSSRGRGPDTQYF. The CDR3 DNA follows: TGTGCCAGCAGCTCCCGAGGGAGGGGACCAGATACGCAGTATTTT. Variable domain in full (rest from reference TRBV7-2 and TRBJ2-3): GAGVSQSPSNKVTEKGKDVELRCDPISGHTALYWYRQSLGQGLEFLIYFQGNSAPDKSGLPSDRFSAERTGGSVSTLTIQRTQQEDSAVYLCASSSRGRGPDTQYFGPGTRLTVL.

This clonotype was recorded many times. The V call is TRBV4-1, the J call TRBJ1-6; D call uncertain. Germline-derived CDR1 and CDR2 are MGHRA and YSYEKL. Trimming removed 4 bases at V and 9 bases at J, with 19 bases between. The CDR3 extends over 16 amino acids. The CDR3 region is CASSPSSANWASPLHF. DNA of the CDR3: TGCGCCAGCAGCCCCAGTTCCGCCAACTGGGCTTCACCCCTCCACTTT.

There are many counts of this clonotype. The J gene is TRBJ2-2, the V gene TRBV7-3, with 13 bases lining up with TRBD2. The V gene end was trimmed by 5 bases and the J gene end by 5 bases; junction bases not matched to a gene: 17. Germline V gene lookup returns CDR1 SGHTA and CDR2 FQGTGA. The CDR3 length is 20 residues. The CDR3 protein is CASSLAGTSGDPLLTGELFF. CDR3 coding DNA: TGTGCCAGCAGCCTAGCCGGGACTAGCGGGGACCCCCTGCTGACCGGGGAGCTGTTTTTT.

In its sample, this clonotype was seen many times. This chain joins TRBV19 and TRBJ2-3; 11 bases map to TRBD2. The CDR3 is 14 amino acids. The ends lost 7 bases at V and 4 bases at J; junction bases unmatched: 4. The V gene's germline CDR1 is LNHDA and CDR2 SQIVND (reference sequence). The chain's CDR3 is CASKFSGGADTQYF. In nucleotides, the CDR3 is TGTGCCAGTAAATTTAGCGGGGGGGCAGATACGCAGTATTTT.

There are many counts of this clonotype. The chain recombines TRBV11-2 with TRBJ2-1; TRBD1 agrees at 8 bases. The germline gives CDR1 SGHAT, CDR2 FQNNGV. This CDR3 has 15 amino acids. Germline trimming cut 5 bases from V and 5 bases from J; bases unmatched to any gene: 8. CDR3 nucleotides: TGTGCCAGCAGCGCCCGGAGGACAGGGAACAATGAGCAGTTCTTC. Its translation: CASSARRTGNNEQFF.

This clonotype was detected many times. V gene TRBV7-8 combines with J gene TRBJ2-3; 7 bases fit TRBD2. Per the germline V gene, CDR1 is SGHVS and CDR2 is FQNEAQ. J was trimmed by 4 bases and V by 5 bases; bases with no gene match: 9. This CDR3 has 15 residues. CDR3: CASSLLRLASDTQYF. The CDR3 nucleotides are TGTGCCAGCAGCCTGCTGAGACTAGCATCAGATACGCAGTATTTT.

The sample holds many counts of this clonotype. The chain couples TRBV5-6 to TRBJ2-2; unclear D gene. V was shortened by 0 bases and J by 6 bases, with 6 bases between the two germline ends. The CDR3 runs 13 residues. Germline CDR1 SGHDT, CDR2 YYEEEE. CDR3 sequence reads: CASSLGHAGELFF. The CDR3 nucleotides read TGTGCCAGCAGCTTGGGGCATGCCGGGGAGCTGTTTTTT.

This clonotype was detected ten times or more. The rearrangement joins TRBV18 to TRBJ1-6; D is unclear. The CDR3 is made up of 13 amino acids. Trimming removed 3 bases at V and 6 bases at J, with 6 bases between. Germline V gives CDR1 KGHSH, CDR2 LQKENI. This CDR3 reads CASSPELNSPLHF. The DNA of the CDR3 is TGTGCCAGCTCACCTGAACTTAATTCACCCCTCCACTTT.

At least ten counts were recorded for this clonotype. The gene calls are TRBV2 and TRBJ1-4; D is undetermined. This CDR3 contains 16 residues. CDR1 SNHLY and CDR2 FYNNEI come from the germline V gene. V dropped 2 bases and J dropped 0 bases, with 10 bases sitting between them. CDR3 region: CASSELVTATNEKLFF. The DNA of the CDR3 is TGTGCCAGCAGTGAATTAGTGACGGCAACTAATGAAAAACTGTTTTTT.

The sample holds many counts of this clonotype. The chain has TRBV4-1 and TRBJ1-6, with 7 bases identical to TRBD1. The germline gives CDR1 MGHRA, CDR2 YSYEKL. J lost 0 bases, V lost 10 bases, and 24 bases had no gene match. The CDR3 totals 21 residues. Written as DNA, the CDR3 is TGCGCCACCGGGCCGATAAACCCCTCGGACAGGCTGAGCTCCTATAATTCACCCCTCCACTTT. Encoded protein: CATGPINPSDRLSSYNSPLHF.

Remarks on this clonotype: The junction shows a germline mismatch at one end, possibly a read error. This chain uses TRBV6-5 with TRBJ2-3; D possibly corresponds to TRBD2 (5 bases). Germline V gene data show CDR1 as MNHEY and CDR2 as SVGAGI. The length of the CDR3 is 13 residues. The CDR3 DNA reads TGTGCCATCAGTCCGGGAATCACAGAAACGCAGTATTTT. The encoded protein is CAISPGITETQYF.

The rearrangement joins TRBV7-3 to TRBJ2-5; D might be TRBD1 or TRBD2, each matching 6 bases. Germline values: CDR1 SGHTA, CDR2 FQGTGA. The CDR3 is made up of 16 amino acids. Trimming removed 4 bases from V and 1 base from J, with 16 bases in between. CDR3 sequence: CASSSGQPGLQETQYF. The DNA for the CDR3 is TGTGCCAGCAGCTCCGGACAGCCGGGACTCCAAGAGACCCAGTACTTC.

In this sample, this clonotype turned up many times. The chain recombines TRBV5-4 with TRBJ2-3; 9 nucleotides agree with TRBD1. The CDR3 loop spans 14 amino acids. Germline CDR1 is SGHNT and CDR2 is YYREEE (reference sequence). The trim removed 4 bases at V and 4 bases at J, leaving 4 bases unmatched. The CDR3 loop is CASSGQGISDTQYF. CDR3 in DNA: TGTGCCAGCAGCGGACAGGGGATTTCAGATACGCAGTATTTT.

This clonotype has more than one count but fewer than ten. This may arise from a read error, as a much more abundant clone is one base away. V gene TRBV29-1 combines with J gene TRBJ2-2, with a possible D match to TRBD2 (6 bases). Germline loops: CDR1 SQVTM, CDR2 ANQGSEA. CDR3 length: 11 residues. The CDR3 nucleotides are TGCAGCGTCCGAGACTTGGGGGGGCTGTTTTTT. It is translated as CSVRDLGGLFF.

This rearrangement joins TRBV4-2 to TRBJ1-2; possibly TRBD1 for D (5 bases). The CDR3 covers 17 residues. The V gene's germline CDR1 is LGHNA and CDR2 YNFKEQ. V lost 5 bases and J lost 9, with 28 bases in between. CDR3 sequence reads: CASSNGAGLWEGYSYTF. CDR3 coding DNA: TGTGCCAGCAGCAATGGGGCAGGGTTATGGGAGGGGTATAGCTACACCTTC.

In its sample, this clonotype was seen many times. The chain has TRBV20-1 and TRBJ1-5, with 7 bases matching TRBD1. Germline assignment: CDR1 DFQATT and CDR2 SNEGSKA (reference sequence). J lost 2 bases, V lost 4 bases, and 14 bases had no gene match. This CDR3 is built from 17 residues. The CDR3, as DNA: TGCAGTGCTACCCGAACTTCCACAGGACAGGGCAATCAGCCCCAGCATTTT. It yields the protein CSATRTSTGQGNQPQHF.

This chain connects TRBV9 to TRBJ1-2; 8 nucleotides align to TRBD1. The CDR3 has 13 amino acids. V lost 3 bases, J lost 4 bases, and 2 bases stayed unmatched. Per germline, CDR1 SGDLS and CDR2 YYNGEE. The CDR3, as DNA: TGTGCCAGCAGCGCAGGGGGCAGCTATGGCTACACCTTC. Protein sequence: CASSAGGSYGYTF.

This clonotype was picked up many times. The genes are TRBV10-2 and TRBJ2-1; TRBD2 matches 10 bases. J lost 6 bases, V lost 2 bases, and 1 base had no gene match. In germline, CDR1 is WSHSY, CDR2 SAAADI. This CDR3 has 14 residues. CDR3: CASSESGGANEQFF. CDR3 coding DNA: TGCGCCAGCAGTGAGAGCGGGGGGGCCAATGAGCAGTTCTTC.

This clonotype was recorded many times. Written as DNA, the CDR3 is TGCGCCAGCTTCGGGGGGGGCTCCTACAATGAGCAGTTCTTC. It yields the protein CASFGGGSYNEQFF. The rearrangement links TRBV5-1 to TRBJ2-1, with TRBD2 matching 8 bases. Germline V gene data show CDR1 as SGHRS and CDR2 as YFSETQ. This CDR3 has 14 residues. V shed 7 bases and J 0 bases; nucleotides not matched to a gene: 3.